This T cell receptor (beta chain) was retrieved from a study of cytomegalovirus exposure and HLA in healthy donors. V dropped 4 bases and J dropped 4 bases, with 13 bases sitting between them. CDR3 size: 13 residues. Looked up from germline, CDR1 is GTSNPN and CDR2 is SVGIG (reference sequence). It was with 60 Vbeta and 13 Jbeta primers that the PCR ran. Sequencing used immunoSEQ multiplex PCR; TCRdb keeps in-frame clones, though not all of them. The data hold some 150,000 clones, with roughly 80% observed a single time. Overall study findings and caveats: Fewer N-insertions (relative to the 666-donor mean) were reportedly seen in an Asian-associated ancestry cluster in a later analysis. In an earlier analysis, about 87% or about 30%: the productive usage of most TCR beta V segments. TCR beta sequences reportedly predicted most subjects' HLA-A and HLA-B alleles accurately. Altogether, 150 to 200 TCR beta chains were recorded as cytomegalovirus-associated.

In the case of this clone: Its antigen is currently unknown.

V is TRBV30 and J is TRBJ1-2; D ambiguous. The source of this sequence is a woman aged 45 to 65 in good health and CMV-seropositive. Sample: PBMCs. This CDR3 is CAWTPTPLYGYTF. As DNA, the CDR3 is TGTGCCTGGACCCCGACTCCCCTCTATGGCTACACCTTC.